The 30 T cell receptor beta chains below come from one sample, sequenced in a study of blood T cell repertoires in COVID-19. The assay was immunoSEQ multiplex PCR, and TCRdb's table has in-frame clones only and misses some. The sample includes tens of thousands of clones, 86% of them seen just once. Sequenced: peripheral blood. Every receptor here comes from a man aged 55 to 70 with acute or convalescent COVID-19.

The gene calls are TRBV6-5 and TRBJ2-1; 9 nucleotides match TRBD1. In germline, CDR1 is MNHEY, CDR2 SVGAGI. The CDR3 extends over 14 amino acids. The ends lost 6 bases at V and 4 bases at J; junction bases unmatched: 4. DNA of the CDR3: TGTGCCAGCAGGCCGGGACAGGGATACAATGAGCAGTTCTTC. Protein: CASRPGQGYNEQFF.

V gene TRBV28 combines with J gene TRBJ2-3, with 10 bases lining up with TRBD2. V gave up 4 bases and J gave up 7 bases; unmatched junction bases: 8. CDR3 length: 15 amino acids. Germline CDR1 reads MDHEN; CDR2 reads SYDVKM. The CDR3 nucleotides read TGTGCCAGCAGTTCAGCGGGAGGGCCTCTAAATACGCAGTATTTT. Translation gives CASSSAGGPLNTQYF.

The genes are TRBV28 and TRBJ2-1, with 12 nucleotides matching TRBD2. The junction had 5 bases not matched to a gene; V was cut back by 0 bases and J by 8 bases. The V gene's germline CDR1 is MDHEN and CDR2 SYDVKM. The CDR3 is 16 residues long. The CDR3 DNA reads TGTGCCAGCAGTTTATGGACTAGCGGGGGTCTGGATGAGCAGTTCTTC. Its translation: CASSLWTSGGLDEQFF.

In nucleotides, the CDR3 is TGTGCCAGCAGTTATTACAGGGCTGGGGCCAACGTCCTGACTTTC. Translation gives CASSYYRAGANVLTF. This rearrangement joins TRBV5-4 to TRBJ2-6; D is perhaps TRBD1 (6 bases). Germline V lookup: CDR1 SGHNT, CDR2 YYREEE (reference sequence). This CDR3 is 15 amino acids long. Trimming removed 5 bases from V and 2 bases from J, with 11 bases in between.

This clone appeared a few times. The chain recombines TRBV7-6 with TRBJ2-3, with 9 bases aligning to TRBD1. The CDR3 extends over 16 amino acids. J gave up 3 bases and V 2 bases, and 6 bases lay outside the gene matches. CDR1 and CDR2 from the germline V gene are SGHVS and FNYEAQ. The CDR3 here is CASSLSPGQGTDTQYF. The CDR3 DNA follows: TGTGCCAGCAGCTTAAGTCCGGGACAGGGTACAGATACGCAGTATTTT.

The V call is TRBV6-5, the J call TRBJ1-1; no clear D. Germline V gives CDR1 MNHEY, CDR2 SVGAGI. Trimming took 2 bases from V and 2 from J, leaving 9 bases between them. This CDR3 region has 14 residues. CDR3 nucleotide sequence: TGTGCCAGCAGTTACGAGTCGACTAACACTGAAGCTTTCTTT. Amino acids: CASSYESTNTEAFF.

The chain links TRBV7-9 to TRBJ2-1; possibly TRBD2 for D (7 bases). The CDR3 loop spans 16 amino acids. Trimming removed 3 bases from V and 0 bases from J, with 12 bases in between. Germline CDR1 reads SEHNR; CDR2 reads FQNEAQ (reference sequence). CDR3 protein: CASSFWEGGSYNEQFF. The CDR3 region has the DNA TGTGCCAGCAGCTTTTGGGAGGGGGGCTCCTACAATGAGCAGTTCTTC.

Details on this clone: Other DNA sequences in this sample translate to the same CDR3. The chain has TRBV18 and TRBJ2-5, with unresolved D. CDR3 length: 12 residues. From germline, CDR1 is KGHSH and CDR2 LQKENI. V was trimmed by 3 bases and J by 4 bases, leaving 6 bases between them. The CDR3 DNA reads as TGTGCCAGCTCACCCTTCGGAGAGACCCAGTACTTC. Protein product: CASSPFGETQYF.

Note on this clone: The junction does not match germline at one end; this may be a read error. The gene calls are TRBV6-5 and TRBJ2-5; maybe TRBD1 (6 bases). Germline V lookup: CDR1 MNHEY, CDR2 SVGAGI. The CDR3 consists of 13 residues. The CDR3 here is CAISRGNQETQYF. As DNA, the CDR3 is TGTGCCATCAGTAGGGGGAATCAAGAGACCCAGTACTTC.

The chain carries TRBV7-7 and TRBJ1-3, with TRBD1 matching over 7 bases. Trimming cost V 5 bases and J 0 bases; bases outside gene matches: 4. The germline V gene encodes CDR1 SSHAT and CDR2 FNYEAQ (reference sequence). The CDR3 runs 15 residues. The CDR3 sequence: CASSPGTVSGNTIYF. The CDR3 nucleotides are TGTGCCAGCAGCCCTGGGACAGTCTCTGGAAACACCATATATTTT.

CDR3 residues: CASSFGGHEKLFF. CDR3 sequence (DNA): TGTGCCAGCAGTTTCGGGGGACATGAAAAACTGTTTTTT. The chain links TRBV12-3 or TRBV12-4 to TRBJ1-4, with D possibly matching TRBD1 (5 bases). This CDR3 is 13 amino acids long. V gave up 3 bases and J gave up 6 bases, with 8 bases separating them.

J is TRBJ2-7 and V is TRBV10-1; 7 bases map to TRBD2. There are 13 residues in the CDR3. Trimming at V came to 6 bases and at J to 5 bases, leaving 7 bases not matched to a gene. From germline, CDR1 is WNHNN and CDR2 SYGVQD (reference sequence). The CDR3 nucleotides are TGCGCCAGCAGGGGAGGGCCGGGCGACGAGCAGTACTTC. It specifies CASRGGPGDEQYF.

The chain combines TRBV15 with TRBJ1-2; possible D gene TRBD1, 5 bases. The length of the CDR3 is 15 residues. CDR1 LNHNV and CDR2 YYDKDF come from the germline V gene (reference sequence). V lost 2 bases and J lost 8, with 18 bases in between. CDR3 DNA sequence: TGTGCCACCAGCAGACAACCCGGGGGGGTTCACGGCTACACCTTC. This encodes CATSRQPGGVHGYTF.

The genes are TRBV7-2 and TRBJ2-4; no clear D gene. V was pared by 1 base and J by 1 base, with 8 bases between. CDR1 is SGHTA, CDR2 FQGNSA, per germline. The CDR3 is 15 residues long. CDR3 nucleotides: TGTGCCAGCAGCTTAGGAGGTTGGGCCAAAAACATTCAGTACTTC. Residues: CASSLGGWAKNIQYF.

This clone occurred many times. The chain is built from TRBV12-3 or TRBV12-4 and TRBJ1-2; D is uncertain. The CDR3 totals 13 residues. V dropped 6 bases and J dropped 4 bases, with 12 bases sitting between them. In DNA, the CDR3 is TGTGCCAGCAGCCGCGCTGTGAGCTATGGCTACACCTTC. Translating gives CASSRAVSYGYTF.

This clone has only a few counts. The chain joins TRBV3-1 (or the pseudogene TRBV3-2) to TRBJ2-1, with unresolved D. The CDR3 is 13 amino acids. CDR1 and CDR2 (germline): LGHDT, YNNKEL (reference sequence). Trimming took off 1 base at V and 13 bases at J, with 14 bases between the two ends. CDR3 residues: CASSQAVGEAQFF. DNA of the CDR3: TGTGCCAGCAGCCAAGCGGTCGGCGAGGCCCAGTTCTTC.

The V call is TRBV29-1, the J call TRBJ1-2; TRBD1 might be the D (6 bases). The CDR3 is 16 amino acids. The germline gives CDR1 SQVTM, CDR2 ANQGSEA. The V and J ends lost 0 bases and 5 bases respectively, with 19 bases between them. The CDR3 loop is CSVEEWTDPLRYGYTF. CDR3 in DNA: TGCAGCGTTGAAGAGTGGACAGACCCTCTCCGTTATGGCTACACCTTC. The full variable domain, rest sourced from reference TRBV29-1 and TRBJ1-2, is SAVISQKPSRDICQRGTSLTIQCQVDSQVTMMFWYRQQPGQSLTLIATANQGSEATYESGFVIDKFPISRPNLTFSTLTVSNMSPEDSSIYLCSVEEWTDPLRYGYTFGSGTRLTVV.

The chain has TRBV29-1 and TRBJ1-2; D is perhaps TRBD1 (6 bases). CDR3 length: 15 residues. From germline, CDR1 is SQVTM and CDR2 ANQGSEA. Trimming took off 6 bases at V and 8 bases at J, with 25 bases between the two ends. CDR3 residues: CSVATGHGQISGYTF. In DNA form, the CDR3 reads TGCAGCGTCGCGACAGGACATGGGCAAATAAGCGGCTACACCTTC.

The chain employs TRBV12-3 or TRBV12-4 and TRBJ2-7; no clear D. The CDR3 consists of 12 residues. Trimming removed 2 bases at V and 2 bases at J, with 4 bases between. CDR3 sequence: CASSLPTYEQYF. CDR3 nucleotide sequence: TGTGCCAGCAGTTTACCCACCTACGAGCAGTACTTC.

J is TRBJ2-1 and V is TRBV21-1; the listed D gene, TRBD2, was not tested against the DNA. TRBV21-1 constitutes a pseudogene. The CDR3 has 15 amino acids. The CDR3 loop reads CATLNWNLAENEQFF. Here the CDR3 DNA reads TGTGCCACCCTAAATTGGAATCTAGCGGAGAATGAGCAGTTCTTC.

The chain uses TRBV7-9 and TRBJ2-7; 9 bases line up with TRBD2. After removal of 1 base from V and 0 bases from J, the junction contained 1 base not matched to a gene. Per the germline V gene, CDR1 is SEHNR and CDR2 is FQNEAQ (reference sequence). CDR3 size: 15 residues. CDR3: CASSLGGGASYEQYF. CDR3 DNA: TGTGCCAGCAGCTTAGGCGGGGGGGCCTCCTACGAGCAGTACTTC.

This sequence joins TRBV7-2 and TRBJ2-3, with no clear D. Trimming pared 2 bases from V and 5 bases from J, leaving 14 bases between. Germline V gives CDR1 SGHTA, CDR2 FQGNSA. The CDR3 extends over 15 amino acids. This CDR3 is CASSLPRQMIDTQYF. The CDR3 coding sequence is TGTGCCAGCAGCTTACCTAGGCAGATGATAGATACGCAGTATTTT.

The chain carries TRBV3-1 (or the pseudogene TRBV3-2) and TRBJ2-5, with 8 bases lining up with TRBD1. Germline V gene sequence: CDR1 LGHDT, CDR2 YNNKEL (reference sequence). Trimming at V came to 0 bases and at J to 5 bases, leaving 5 bases not matched to a gene. There are 15 residues in the CDR3. The CDR3 region has the DNA TGTGCCAGCAGCCAAGAGTCAGGGGGCTGGGAGACCCAGTACTTC. This sequence encodes CASSQESGGWETQYF.

This clone has only one observation. This chain links TRBV7-6 with TRBJ1-2; no clear D gene. This CDR3 is 13 amino acids long. CDR1 and CDR2 from the germline V gene are SGHVS and FNYEAQ. V was shortened by 1 base and J by 6 bases, with 9 bases between the two germline ends. CDR3 DNA: TGTGCCAGCAGCTTAGATCCGGGAGATGGCTACACCTTC. Amino acids: CASSLDPGDGYTF.

The V call is TRBV6-5, the J call TRBJ2-7, with TRBD1 matching 11 bases. Germline V gives CDR1 MNHEY, CDR2 SVGAGI. The CDR3 is 15 amino acids. J was trimmed by 3 bases and V by 6 bases; bases with no gene match: 7. The CDR3 protein is CASRRGQGVIYEQYF. The CDR3 coding sequence is TGTGCCAGCAGGCGGGGACAGGGGGTGATCTACGAGCAGTACTTC.

The chain employs TRBV18 and TRBJ2-2; D possibly corresponds to TRBD1 (6 bases). The germline V gene encodes CDR1 KGHSH and CDR2 LQKENI. The CDR3 has 16 amino acids. Trimming took 4 bases from V and 5 from J, leaving 17 bases between them. The CDR3 DNA reads as TGTGCCAGCTCACACTACGCGACAGGCGGAACCGGGGAGCTGTTTTTT. Residues: CASSHYATGGTGELFF. Based on the CDR3 plus reference TRBV18 and TRBJ2-2, the full variable domain is NAGVMQNPRHLVRRRGQEARLRCSPMKGHSHVYWYRQLPEEGLKFMVYLQKENIIDESGMPKERFSAEFPKEGPSILRIQQVVRGDSAAYFCASSHYATGGTGELFFGEGSRLTVL.

The rearrangement links TRBV5-1 to TRBJ1-1; 7 bases agree with TRBD1. The CDR3 length is 15 residues. V was clipped by 3 bases and J by 4 bases; unmatched bases: 9. Germline values: CDR1 SGHRS, CDR2 YFSETQ. CDR3 sequence (DNA): TGCGCCAGCAGCTCAACAGGGGCCGCGGGCACTGAAGCTTTCTTT. This gives the protein CASSSTGAAGTEAFF.

V gene TRBV15 combines with J gene TRBJ1-4; D may be TRBD1 (6 bases). Germline-derived CDR1 and CDR2 are LNHNV and YYDKDF (reference sequence). Trimming pared 0 bases from V and 8 bases from J, leaving 13 bases between. The CDR3 covers 15 residues. Here the CDR3 reads CATSRDLAGDEKLFF. In nucleotides, the CDR3 is TGTGCCACCAGCAGAGATCTGGCAGGGGACGAAAAACTGTTTTTT.

This clone turned up a few times. The chain combines TRBV7-2 with TRBJ2-7; maybe TRBD1 (5 bases). Germline CDR1 and CDR2: SGHTA and FQGNSA. The V end was cut by 2 bases, the J end by 1 base, with 12 bases between. The CDR3 contains 15 residues. The CDR3 DNA sequence: TGTGCCAGCAGCTTACAGGCAGGGTCGTCCTACGAGCAGTACTTC. It codes for CASSLQAGSSYEQYF.

The gene calls are TRBV27 and TRBJ1-4; D is unclear. The germline V gene encodes CDR1 MNHEY and CDR2 SMNVEV (reference sequence). This CDR3 comprises 16 residues. The V end lost 4 bases, the J end lost 3 bases, and 15 bases lay between the germline ends. CDR3 coding DNA: TGTGCCAGCAGTTCCAGAACCCCTGCGGCTAATGAAAAACTGTTTTTT. This gives the protein CASSSRTPAANEKLFF.